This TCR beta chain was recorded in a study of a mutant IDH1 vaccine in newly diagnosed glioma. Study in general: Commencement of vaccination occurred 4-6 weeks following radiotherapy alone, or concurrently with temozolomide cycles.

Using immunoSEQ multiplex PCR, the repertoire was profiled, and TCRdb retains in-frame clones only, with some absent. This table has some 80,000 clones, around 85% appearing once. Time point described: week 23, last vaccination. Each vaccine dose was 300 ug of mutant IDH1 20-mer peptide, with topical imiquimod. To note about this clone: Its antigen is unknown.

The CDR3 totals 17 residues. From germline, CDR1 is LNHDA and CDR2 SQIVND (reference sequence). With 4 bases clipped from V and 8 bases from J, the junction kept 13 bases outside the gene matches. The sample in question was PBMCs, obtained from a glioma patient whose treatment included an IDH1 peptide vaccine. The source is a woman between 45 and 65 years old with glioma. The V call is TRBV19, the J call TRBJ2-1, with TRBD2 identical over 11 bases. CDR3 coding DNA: TGTGCCAGTAGTAGCTACCCCACTAGCGGGAGAGTGGATGAGCAGTTCTTC. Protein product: CASSSYPTSGRVDEQFF.